Following are 8 T cell receptor beta chains from one sample sequenced in a study of shared clonotypes between healthy human individuals. The data were produced by immunoSEQ multiplex PCR, yet TCRdb's version contains in-frame clones alone and is incomplete. The sample comprises 500,000 to 650,000 clones, roughly four fifths of which are singletons, and about 12% rests with the top ten. Sequenced sample: PBMCs. All receptors derive from a middle-aged woman in good health. Some clones in this sample may be carry-over from other donors' samples.

The chain employs TRBV28 and TRBJ2-7; D call uncertain. V lost 7 bases, J lost 5 bases, and 18 bases lay in between. Germline V lookup: CDR1 MDHEN, CDR2 SYDVKM. This CDR3 contains 14 residues. In nucleotides, the CDR3 is TGTGCCAGCACTCTTTCGGACGGGTCGAACGAGCAGTACTTC. Protein product: CASTLSDGSNEQYF.

A few counts support this clone. Germline is not matched at one junction end, which may reflect a read error. This chain joins TRBV28 and TRBJ2-1; 7 bases line up with TRBD2. Germline loops: CDR1 MDHEN, CDR2 SYDVKM. The CDR3 sequence is 16 residues long. The CDR3 is CASSSDRAGNYDEQFF. The CDR3 DNA reads TGTGCCAGCAGTTCGGATCGAGCGGGAAACTACGATGAGCAGTTCTTC. Supplemented by reference TRBV28 and TRBJ2-1, the full variable domain reads DVKVTQSSRYLVKRTGEKVFLECVQDMDHENMFWYRQDPGLGLRLIYFSYDVKMKEKGDIPEGYSVSREKKERFSLILESASTNQTSMYLCASSSDRAGNYDEQFFGPGTRLTVL.

The gene calls are TRBV5-6 and TRBJ2-5; tentative D call: TRBD1 (8 bases). The ends were cut back, 4 bases at V and 4 bases at J, with 20 bases in the middle. This CDR3 is 16 amino acids long. Germline V gives CDR1 SGHDT, CDR2 YYEEEE. The CDR3 sequence is CASSTNRGGFGETQYF. As DNA, the CDR3 is TGTGCCAGCAGCACTAACAGGGGGGGTTTTGGAGAGACCCAGTACTTC.

J is TRBJ2-3 and V is TRBV7-9; D possibly uses TRBD1 or TRBD2 (6 bases each). The V gene lost 0 bases and the J gene lost 2 bases, with 18 bases spanning the gap. CDR1 and CDR2 from the germline V gene are SEHNR and FQNEAQ (reference sequence). This CDR3 spans 18 amino acids. The CDR3 nucleotides are TGTGCCAGCAGCTTAGCCCAGGTTGGGGGGCGCCTCACAGATACGCAGTATTTT. It encodes CASSLAQVGGRLTDTQYF.

V and J are TRBV7-2 and TRBJ2-3; 7 bases are a match to TRBD1. Germline assignment: CDR1 SGHTA and CDR2 FQGNSA. V was clipped by 5 bases and J by 2 bases; unmatched bases: 10. This CDR3 comprises 16 residues. This CDR3 reads CASSVGTALTTDTQYF. The CDR3 DNA follows: TGTGCCAGCAGCGTAGGGACAGCCCTTACCACAGATACGCAGTATTTT.

This sequence joins TRBV27 and TRBJ2-5, with TRBD1 identical over 11 bases. The CDR3 totals 15 residues. Losses at the gene ends were 3 bases for V and 4 bases for J; bases not matched to a gene: 4. Per germline, CDR1 MNHEY and CDR2 SMNVEV (reference sequence). CDR3 DNA sequence: TGTGCCAGCAGTTTGGACAGGGGGCGCGGAGAGACCCAGTACTTC. Translation gives CASSLDRGRGETQYF.

The chain joins TRBV2 to TRBJ2-5; weak D call: TRBD2 (5 bases). The end of the DNA fits TRBJ2-7 better, so the J call may be wrong. The CDR3 is 14 residues long. Germline V lookup: CDR1 SNHLY, CDR2 FYNNEI. The CDR3 loop is CASSETTWHYEQYF. The CDR3 coding sequence is TGTGCCAGCAGTGAGACTACCTGGCACTACGAGCAGTACTTC.

This chain uses TRBV2 with TRBJ2-5; 8 bases fit TRBD1. The CDR3 runs to 14 residues. V was pared by 6 bases and J by 1 base, with 4 bases of the junction left unmatched. Germline CDR1 is SNHLY and CDR2 is FYNNEI. The CDR3 bases are TGTGCCAGCAGCAAAGACAGGGGCCAAGAGACCCAGTACTTC. Translating gives CASSKDRGQETQYF.